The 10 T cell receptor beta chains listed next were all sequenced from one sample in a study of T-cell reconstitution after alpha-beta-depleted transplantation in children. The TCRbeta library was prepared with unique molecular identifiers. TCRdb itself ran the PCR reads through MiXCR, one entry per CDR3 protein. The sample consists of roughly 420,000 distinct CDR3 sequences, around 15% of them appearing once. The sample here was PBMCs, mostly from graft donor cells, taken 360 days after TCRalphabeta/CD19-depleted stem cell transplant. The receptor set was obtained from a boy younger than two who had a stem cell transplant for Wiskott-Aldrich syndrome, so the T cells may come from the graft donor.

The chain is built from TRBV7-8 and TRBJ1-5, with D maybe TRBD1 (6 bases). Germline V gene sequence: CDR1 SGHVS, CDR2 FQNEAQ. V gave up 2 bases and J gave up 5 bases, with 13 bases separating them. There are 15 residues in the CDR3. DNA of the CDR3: TGTGCCAGCAGCTTAAAGGCAGGGGTTTATCAGCCCCAGCATTTT. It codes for CASSLKAGVYQPQHF.

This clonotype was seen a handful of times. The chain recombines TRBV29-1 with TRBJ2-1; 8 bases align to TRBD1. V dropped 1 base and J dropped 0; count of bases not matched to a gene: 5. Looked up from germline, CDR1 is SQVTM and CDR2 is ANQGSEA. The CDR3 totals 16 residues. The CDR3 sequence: CSVEGIRGRSYNEQFF. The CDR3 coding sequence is TGCAGCGTTGAAGGTATCAGGGGGCGCTCCTACAATGAGCAGTTCTTC.

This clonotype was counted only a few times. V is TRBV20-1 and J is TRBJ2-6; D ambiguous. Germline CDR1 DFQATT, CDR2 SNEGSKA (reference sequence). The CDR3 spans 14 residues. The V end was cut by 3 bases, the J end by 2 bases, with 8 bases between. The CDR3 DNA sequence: TGCAGTGCTAGTTCTTGGGCTGGGGCCAACGTCCTGACTTTC. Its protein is CSASSWAGANVLTF.

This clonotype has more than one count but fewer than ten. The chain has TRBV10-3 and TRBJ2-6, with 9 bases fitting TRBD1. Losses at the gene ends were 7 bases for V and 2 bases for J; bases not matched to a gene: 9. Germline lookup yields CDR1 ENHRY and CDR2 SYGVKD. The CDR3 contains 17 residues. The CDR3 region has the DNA TGTGCCATCACCCCGGGACAGGGACTTCCTGGGGCCAACGTCCTGACTTTC. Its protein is CAITPGQGLPGANVLTF.

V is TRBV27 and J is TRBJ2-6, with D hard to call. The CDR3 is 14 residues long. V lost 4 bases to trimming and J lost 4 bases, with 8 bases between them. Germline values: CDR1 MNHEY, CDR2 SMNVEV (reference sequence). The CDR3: CASSWGTGANVLTF. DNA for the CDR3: TGTGCCAGCAGTTGGGGTACGGGGGCCAACGTCCTGACTTTC.

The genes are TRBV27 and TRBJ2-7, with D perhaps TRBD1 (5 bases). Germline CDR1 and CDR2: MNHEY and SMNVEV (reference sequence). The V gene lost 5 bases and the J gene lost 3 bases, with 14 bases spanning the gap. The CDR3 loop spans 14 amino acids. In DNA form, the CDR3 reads TGTGCCAGCAGTCACGACAGTCCATACTACGAGCAGTACTTC. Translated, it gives CASSHDSPYYEQYF.

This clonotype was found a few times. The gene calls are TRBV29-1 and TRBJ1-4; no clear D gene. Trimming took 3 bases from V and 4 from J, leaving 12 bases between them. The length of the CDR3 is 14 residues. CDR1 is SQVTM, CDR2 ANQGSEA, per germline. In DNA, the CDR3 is TGCAGCGTTGAGCTCAAGGACGATAATGAAAAACTGTTTTTT. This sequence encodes CSVELKDDNEKLFF.

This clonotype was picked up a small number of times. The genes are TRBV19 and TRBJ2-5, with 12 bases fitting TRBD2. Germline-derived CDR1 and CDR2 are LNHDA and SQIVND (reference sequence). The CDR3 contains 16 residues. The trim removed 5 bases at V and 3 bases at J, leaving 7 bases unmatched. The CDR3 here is CASSSLAGGEEETQYF. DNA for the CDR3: TGTGCCAGTAGTTCTCTAGCGGGAGGGGAAGAAGAGACCCAGTACTTC.

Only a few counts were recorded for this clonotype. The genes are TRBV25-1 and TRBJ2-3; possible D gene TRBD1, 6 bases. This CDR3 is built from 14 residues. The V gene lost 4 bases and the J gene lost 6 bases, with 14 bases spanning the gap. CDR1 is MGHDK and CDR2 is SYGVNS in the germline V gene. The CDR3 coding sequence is TGTGCCAGCAGTGTGGGACATGGCAGTGATACGCAGTATTTT. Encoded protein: CASSVGHGSDTQYF.

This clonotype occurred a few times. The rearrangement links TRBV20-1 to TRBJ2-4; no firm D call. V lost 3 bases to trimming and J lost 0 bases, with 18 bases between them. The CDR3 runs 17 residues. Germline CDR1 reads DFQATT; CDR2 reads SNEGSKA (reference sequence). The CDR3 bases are TGCAGTGCTAGTAGGTTTCCACACGCACTAGCCAAAAACATTCAGTACTTC. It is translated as CSASRFPHALAKNIQYF.